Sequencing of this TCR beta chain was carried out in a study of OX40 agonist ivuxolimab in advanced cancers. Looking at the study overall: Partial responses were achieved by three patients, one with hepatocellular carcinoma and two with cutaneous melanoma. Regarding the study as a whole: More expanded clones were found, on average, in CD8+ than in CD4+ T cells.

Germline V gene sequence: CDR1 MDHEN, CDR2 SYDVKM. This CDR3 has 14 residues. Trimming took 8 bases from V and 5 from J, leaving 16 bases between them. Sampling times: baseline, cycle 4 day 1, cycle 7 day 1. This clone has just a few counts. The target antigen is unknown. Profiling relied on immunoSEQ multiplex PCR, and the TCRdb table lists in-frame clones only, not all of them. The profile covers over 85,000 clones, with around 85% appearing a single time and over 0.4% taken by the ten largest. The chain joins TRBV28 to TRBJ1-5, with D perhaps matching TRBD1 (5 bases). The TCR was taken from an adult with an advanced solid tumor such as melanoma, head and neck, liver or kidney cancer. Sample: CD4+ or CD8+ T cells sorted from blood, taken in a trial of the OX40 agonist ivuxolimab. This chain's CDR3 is CASGTARVDQPQHF. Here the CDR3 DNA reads TGTGCCAGCGGAACCGCCAGGGTAGATCAGCCCCAGCATTTT.